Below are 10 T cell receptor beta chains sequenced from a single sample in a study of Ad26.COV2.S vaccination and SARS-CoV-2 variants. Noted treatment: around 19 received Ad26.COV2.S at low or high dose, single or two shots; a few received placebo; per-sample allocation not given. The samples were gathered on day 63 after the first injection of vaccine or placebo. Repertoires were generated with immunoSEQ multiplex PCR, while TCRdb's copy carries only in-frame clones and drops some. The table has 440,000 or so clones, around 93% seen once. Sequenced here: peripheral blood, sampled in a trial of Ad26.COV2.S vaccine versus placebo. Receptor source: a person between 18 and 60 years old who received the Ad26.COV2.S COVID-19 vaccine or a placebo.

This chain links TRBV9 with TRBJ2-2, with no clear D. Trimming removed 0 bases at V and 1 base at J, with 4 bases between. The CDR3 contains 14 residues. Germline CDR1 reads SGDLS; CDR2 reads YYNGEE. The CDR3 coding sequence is TGTGCCAGCAGCGTAGGTTGGAACACCGGGGAGCTGTTTTTT. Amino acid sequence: CASSVGWNTGELFF.

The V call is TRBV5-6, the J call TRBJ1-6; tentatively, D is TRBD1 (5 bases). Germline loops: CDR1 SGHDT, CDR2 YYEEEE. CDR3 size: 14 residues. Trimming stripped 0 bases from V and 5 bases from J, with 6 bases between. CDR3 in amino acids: CASSLGGDNSPLHF. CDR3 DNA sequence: TGTGCCAGCAGCTTGGGGGGCGATAATTCACCCCTCCACTTT.

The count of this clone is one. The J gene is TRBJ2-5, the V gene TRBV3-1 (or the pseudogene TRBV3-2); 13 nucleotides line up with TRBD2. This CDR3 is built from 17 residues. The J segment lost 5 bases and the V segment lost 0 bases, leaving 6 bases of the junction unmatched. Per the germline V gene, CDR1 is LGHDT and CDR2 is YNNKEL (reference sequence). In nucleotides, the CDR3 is TGTGCCAGCAGCCAAGATTCAGCGACTAGCGGGGGGGAGACCCAGTACTTC. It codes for CASSQDSATSGGETQYF.

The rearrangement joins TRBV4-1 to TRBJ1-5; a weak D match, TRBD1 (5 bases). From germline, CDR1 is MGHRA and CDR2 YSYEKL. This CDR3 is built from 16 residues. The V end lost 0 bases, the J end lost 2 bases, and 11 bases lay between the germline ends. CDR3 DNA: TGCGCCAGCAGCCAAGATCTGGGGCAGGGCAATCAGCCCCAGCATTTT. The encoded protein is CASSQDLGQGNQPQHF.

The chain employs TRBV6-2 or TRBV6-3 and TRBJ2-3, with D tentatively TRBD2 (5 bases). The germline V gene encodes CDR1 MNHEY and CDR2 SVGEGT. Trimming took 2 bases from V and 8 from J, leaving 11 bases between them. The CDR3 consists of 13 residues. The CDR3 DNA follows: TGTGCCAGCAGTTACGAGTTACGGGGTACGCAGTATTTT. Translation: CASSYELRGTQYF.

The CDR3 DNA reads as TGCAGTGCTAGTTCCGCAACTAATGAAAAACTGTTTTTT. Amino acids: CSASSATNEKLFF. The chain recombines TRBV20-1 with TRBJ1-4; D gene uncertain. V was pared by 3 bases and J by 0 bases, with 5 bases between. Germline lookup yields CDR1 DFQATT and CDR2 SNEGSKA (reference sequence). The CDR3 is 13 residues long.

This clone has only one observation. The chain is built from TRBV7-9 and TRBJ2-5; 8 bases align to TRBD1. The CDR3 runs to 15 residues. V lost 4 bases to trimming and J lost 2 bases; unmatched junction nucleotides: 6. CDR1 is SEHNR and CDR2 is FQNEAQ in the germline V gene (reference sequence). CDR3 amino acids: CASSYDRGPQETQYF. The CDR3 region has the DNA TGTGCCAGCAGCTACGACAGGGGCCCACAAGAGACCCAGTACTTC.

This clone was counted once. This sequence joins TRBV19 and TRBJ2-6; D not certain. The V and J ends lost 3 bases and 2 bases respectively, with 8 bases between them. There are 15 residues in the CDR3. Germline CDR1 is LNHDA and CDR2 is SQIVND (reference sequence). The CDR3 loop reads CASSIEAPGANVLTF. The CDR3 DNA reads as TGTGCCAGTAGTATCGAGGCTCCTGGGGCCAACGTCCTGACTTTC.

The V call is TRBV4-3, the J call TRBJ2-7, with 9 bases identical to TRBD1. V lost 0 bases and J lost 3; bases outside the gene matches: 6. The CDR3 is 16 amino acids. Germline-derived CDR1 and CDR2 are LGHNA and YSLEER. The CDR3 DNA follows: TGCGCCAGCAGCCAAGATAGGGGGACAGGGCACTACGAGCAGTACTTC. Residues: CASSQDRGTGHYEQYF.

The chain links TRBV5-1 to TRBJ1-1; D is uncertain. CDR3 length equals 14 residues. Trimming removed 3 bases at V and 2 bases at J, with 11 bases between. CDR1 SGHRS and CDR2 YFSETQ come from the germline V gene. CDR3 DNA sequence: TGCGCCAGCAGCTCTGACCCCCCAAACACTGAAGCTTTCTTT. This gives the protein CASSSDPPNTEAFF.